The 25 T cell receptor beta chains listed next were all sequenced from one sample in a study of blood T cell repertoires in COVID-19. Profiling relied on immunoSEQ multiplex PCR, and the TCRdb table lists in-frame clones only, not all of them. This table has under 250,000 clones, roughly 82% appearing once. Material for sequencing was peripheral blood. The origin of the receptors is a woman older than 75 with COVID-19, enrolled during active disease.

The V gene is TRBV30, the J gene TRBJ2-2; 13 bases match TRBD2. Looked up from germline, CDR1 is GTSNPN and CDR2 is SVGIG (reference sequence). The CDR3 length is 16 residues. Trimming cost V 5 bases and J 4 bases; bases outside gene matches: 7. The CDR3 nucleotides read TGTGCCTGGGCCCGACTAGCGGGGGGACCCACCGGGGAGCTGTTTTTT. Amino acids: CAWARLAGGPTGELFF.

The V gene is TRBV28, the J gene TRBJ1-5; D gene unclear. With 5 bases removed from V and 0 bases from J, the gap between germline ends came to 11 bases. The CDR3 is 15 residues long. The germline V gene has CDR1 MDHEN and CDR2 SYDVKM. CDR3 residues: CASSAGLNSNQPQHF. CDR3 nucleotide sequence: TGTGCCAGCAGTGCGGGTTTGAATAGCAATCAGCCCCAGCATTTT.

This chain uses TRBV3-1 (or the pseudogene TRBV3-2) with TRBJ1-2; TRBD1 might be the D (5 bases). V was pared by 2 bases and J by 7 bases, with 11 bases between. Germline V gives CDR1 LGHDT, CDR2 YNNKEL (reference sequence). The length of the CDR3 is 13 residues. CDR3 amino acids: CASSQSRVRGYTF. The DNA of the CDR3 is TGTGCCAGCAGCCAATCCAGGGTTCGTGGCTACACCTTC.

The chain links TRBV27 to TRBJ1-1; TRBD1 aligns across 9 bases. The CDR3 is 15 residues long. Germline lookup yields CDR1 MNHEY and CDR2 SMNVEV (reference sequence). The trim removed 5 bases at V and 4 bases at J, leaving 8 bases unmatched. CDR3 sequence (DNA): TGTGCCAGCAGTATACGGGACAGGGTCGGCACTGAAGCTTTCTTT. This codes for CASSIRDRVGTEAFF.

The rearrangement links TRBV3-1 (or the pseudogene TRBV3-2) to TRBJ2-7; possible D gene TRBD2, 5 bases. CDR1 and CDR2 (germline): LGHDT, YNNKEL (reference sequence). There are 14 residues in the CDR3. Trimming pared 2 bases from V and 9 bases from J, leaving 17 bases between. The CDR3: CASSQLGKSSGQYF. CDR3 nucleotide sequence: TGTGCCAGCAGCCAACTCGGGAAGTCCAGCGGGCAGTACTTC.

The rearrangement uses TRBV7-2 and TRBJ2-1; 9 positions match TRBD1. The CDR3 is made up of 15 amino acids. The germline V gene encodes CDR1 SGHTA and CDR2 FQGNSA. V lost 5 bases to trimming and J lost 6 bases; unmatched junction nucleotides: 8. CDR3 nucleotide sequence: TGTGCCAGCAGCCTGACAGGGGGGAAAGGCAATGAGCAGTTCTTC. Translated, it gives CASSLTGGKGNEQFF.

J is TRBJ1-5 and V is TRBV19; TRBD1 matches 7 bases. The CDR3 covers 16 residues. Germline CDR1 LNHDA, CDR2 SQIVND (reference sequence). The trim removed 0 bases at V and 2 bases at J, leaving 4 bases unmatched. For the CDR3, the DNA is TGTGCCAGTAGTATAGAATCTACAGGGGGCAATCAGCCCCAGCATTTT. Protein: CASSIESTGGNQPQHF.

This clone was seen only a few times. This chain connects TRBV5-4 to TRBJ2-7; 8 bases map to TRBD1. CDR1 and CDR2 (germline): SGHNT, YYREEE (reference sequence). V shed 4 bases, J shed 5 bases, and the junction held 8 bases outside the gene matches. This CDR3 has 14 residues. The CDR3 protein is CASSLRTGRNEQYF. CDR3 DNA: TGTGCCAGCAGCCTCAGGACAGGGCGGAACGAGCAGTACTTC. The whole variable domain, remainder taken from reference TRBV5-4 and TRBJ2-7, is ETGVTQSPTHLIKTRGQQVTLRCSSQSGHNTVSWYQQALGQGPQFIFQYYREEENGRGNFPPRFSGLQFPNYSSELNVNALELDDSALYLCASSLRTGRNEQYFGPGTRLTVT.

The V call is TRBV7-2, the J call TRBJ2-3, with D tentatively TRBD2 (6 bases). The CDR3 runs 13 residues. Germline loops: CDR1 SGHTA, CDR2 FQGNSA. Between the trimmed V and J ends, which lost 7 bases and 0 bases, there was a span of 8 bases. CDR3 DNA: TGTGCCAGCAAGCGGGTCAGCACAGATACGCAGTATTTT. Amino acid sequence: CASKRVSTDTQYF. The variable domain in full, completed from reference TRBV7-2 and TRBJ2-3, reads GAGVSQSPSNKVTEKGKDVELRCDPISGHTALYWYRQSLGQGLEFLIYFQGNSAPDKSGLPSDRFSAERTGGSVSTLTIQRTQQEDSAVYLCASKRVSTDTQYFGPGTRLTVL.

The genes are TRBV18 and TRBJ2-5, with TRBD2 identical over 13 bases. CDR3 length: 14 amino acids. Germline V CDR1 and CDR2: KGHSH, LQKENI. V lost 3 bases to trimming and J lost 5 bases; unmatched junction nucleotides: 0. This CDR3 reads CASSPGLAGETQYF. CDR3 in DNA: TGTGCCAGCTCACCGGGACTAGCGGGGGAGACCCAGTACTTC.

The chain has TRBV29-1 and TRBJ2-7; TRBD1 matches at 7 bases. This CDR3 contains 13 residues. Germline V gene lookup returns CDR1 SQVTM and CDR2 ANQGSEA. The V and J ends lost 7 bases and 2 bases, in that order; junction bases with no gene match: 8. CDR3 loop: CSAEGDRTYEQYF. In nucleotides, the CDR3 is TGCAGCGCCGAAGGGGACAGAACCTACGAGCAGTACTTC.

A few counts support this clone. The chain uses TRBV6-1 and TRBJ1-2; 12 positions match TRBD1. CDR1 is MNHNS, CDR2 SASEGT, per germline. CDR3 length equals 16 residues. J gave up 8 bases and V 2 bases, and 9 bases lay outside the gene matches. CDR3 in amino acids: CASSEQLGQGAGGYTF. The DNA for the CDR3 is TGTGCCAGCAGTGAACAGTTGGGACAGGGGGCTGGGGGCTACACCTTC.

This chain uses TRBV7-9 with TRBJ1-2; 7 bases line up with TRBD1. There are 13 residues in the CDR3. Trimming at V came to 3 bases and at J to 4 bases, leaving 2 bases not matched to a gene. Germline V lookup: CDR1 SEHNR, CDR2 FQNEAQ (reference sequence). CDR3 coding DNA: TGTGCCAGCAGCTTGAGGGACAGCTATGGCTACACCTTC. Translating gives CASSLRDSYGYTF.

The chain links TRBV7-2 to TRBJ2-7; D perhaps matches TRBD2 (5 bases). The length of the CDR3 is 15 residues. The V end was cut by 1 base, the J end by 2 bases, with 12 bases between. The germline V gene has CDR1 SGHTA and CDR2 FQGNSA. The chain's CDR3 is CASSLGGPAPYEQYF. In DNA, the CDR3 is TGTGCCAGCAGCTTAGGCGGGCCAGCCCCCTACGAGCAGTACTTC.

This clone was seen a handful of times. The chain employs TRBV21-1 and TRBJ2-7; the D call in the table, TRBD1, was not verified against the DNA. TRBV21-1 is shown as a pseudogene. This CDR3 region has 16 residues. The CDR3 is CASSRGSRGQYYEQYV. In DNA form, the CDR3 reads TGTGCCAGCAGCAGAGGGTCTAGGGGACAGTACTACGAGCAGTACGTC.

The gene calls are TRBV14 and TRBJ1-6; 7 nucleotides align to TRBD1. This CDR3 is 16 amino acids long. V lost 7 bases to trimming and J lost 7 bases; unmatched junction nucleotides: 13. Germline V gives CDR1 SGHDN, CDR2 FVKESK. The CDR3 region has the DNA TGTGCCAGCATCGAAAAATCGGGACAGTGGAATTCACCCCTCCACTTT. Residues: CASIEKSGQWNSPLHF.

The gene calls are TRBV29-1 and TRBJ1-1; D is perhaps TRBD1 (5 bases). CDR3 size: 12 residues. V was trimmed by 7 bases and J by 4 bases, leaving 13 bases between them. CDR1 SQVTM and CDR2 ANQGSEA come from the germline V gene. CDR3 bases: TGCAGCGCTGCGGAGGGGCGCACTGAAGCTTTCTTT. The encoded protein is CSAAEGRTEAFF.

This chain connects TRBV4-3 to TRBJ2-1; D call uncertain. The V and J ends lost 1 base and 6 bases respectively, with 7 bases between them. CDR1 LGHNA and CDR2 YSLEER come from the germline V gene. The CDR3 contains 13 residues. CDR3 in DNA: TGCGCCAGCAGCCAAGGTGAGAGCAATGAGCAGTTCTTC. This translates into CASSQGESNEQFF.

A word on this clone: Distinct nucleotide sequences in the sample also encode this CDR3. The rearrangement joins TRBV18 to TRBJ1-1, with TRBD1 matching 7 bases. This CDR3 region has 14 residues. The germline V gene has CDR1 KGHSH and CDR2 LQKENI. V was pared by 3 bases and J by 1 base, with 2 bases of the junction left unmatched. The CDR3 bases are TGTGCCAGCTCACCCCGACAGGGGAACACTGAAGCTTTCTTT. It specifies CASSPRQGNTEAFF.

As DNA, the CDR3 is TGCAGCGTTGATGCTCCCAGGGGGCCGAACACTGAAGCTTTCTTT. This translates into CSVDAPRGPNTEAFF. J is TRBJ1-1 and V is TRBV29-1; 8 nucleotides line up with TRBD1. V lost 3 bases to trimming and J lost 1 base; unmatched junction nucleotides: 7. This CDR3 has 15 residues. Germline CDR1 and CDR2: SQVTM and ANQGSEA. The full variable domain, completed using reference TRBV29-1 and TRBJ1-1, is SAVISQKPSRDICQRGTSLTIQCQVDSQVTMMFWYRQQPGQSLTLIATANQGSEATYESGFVIDKFPISRPNLTFSTLTVSNMSPEDSSIYLCSVDAPRGPNTEAFFGQGTRLTVV.

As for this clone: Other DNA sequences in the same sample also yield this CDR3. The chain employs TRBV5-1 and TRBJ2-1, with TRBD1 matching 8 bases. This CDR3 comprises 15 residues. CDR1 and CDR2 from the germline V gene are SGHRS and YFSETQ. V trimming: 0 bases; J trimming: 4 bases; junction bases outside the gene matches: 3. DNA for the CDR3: TGCGCCAGCAGCTTGGATGGACAGGGTTACAATGAGCAGTTCTTC. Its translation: CASSLDGQGYNEQFF.

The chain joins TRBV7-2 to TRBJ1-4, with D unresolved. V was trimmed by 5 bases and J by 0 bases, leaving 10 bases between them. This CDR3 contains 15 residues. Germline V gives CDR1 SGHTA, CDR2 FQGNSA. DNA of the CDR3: TGTGCCAGCAGCCAACAATCTGCAACTAATGAAAAACTGTTTTTT. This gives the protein CASSQQSATNEKLFF.

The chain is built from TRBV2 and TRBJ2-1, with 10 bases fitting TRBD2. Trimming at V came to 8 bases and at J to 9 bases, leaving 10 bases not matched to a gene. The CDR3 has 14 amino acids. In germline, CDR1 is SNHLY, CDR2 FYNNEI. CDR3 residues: CASWERGGRGEQFF. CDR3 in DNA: TGTGCCAGCTGGGAGCGGGGGGGCCGAGGTGAGCAGTTCTTC.

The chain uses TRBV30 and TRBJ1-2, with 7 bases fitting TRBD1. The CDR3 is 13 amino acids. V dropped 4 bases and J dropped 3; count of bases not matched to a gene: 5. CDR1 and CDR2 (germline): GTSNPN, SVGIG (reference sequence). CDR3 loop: CAWIIGQDYGYTF. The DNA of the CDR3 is TGTGCCTGGATAATCGGACAGGACTATGGCTACACCTTC. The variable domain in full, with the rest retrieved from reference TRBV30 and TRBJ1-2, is SQTIHQWPATLVQPVGSPLSLECTVEGTSNPNLYWYRQAAGRGLQLLFYSVGIGQISSEVPQNLSASRPQDRQFILSSKKLLLSDSGFYLCAWIIGQDYGYTFGSGTRLTVV.

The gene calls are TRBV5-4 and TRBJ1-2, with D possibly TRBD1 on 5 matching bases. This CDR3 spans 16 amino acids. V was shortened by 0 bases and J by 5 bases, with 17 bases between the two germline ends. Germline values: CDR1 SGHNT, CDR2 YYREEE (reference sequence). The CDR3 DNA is TGTGCCAGCAGCTTGGCCTCGGCAGGGAGGACTTATGGCTACACCTTC. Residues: CASSLASAGRTYGYTF.